What follows is one T cell receptor (beta chain) and its context. Its antigen is currently unknown. This sample was taken from a study of OX40 agonist ivuxolimab in advanced cancers. Study conclusions and caveats: Relative to CD4+, CD8+ T cells held more expanded clones on average.

Trimming at V came to 2 bases and at J to 5 bases, leaving 5 bases not matched to a gene. The germline V gene has CDR1 MNHEY and CDR2 SVGAGI. This CDR3 has 15 amino acids. The assay was immunoSEQ multiplex PCR, and TCRdb's table has in-frame clones only and misses some. The sample lists approximately 80,000 clones, about 85% occurring once. This sequence was found in an adult with an advanced solid tumor such as melanoma, head and neck, liver or kidney cancer. The sample here was CD4+ or CD8+ T cells sorted from blood, taken in a trial of the OX40 agonist ivuxolimab. This chain joins TRBV6-5 and TRBJ1-5, with TRBD1 matching 8 bases. CDR3 in amino acids: CASSYGAGGDQPQHF. The CDR3 nucleotides are TGTGCCAGCAGTTACGGGGCAGGGGGCGATCAGCCCCAGCATTTT.